These T cell receptor beta chains were read from a single sample in a study of T-cell memory formation after mild COVID-19. MiXCR, run by TCRdb on the 5' RACE reads, gives a single entry per CDR3 protein. The repertoire includes some 440,000 distinct CDR3 sequences, approximately 23% of them detected once, and roughly an eighth sits in the top ten. The sequenced sample was PBMCs or a T cell subset sorted from them (not recorded which). These receptors were taken from an adult woman who had mild COVID-19 (a few samples of this study predate the infection). Cell type and time point are not known. CDR3s include the opening cysteine and the closing phenylalanine or tryptophan. A D gene is named only where the DNA matches it firmly. Size is omitted from some rows. Given values are once, few, many or a class for expanded clones.

size	V	J	D	CDR3	DNA
.	TRBV2	TRBJ2-1	TRBD1	CASSAGGQGGSEQFF	TGTGCCAGCAGTGCAGGGGGACAGGGTGGAAGTGAGCAGTTCTTC
few	TRBV5-4	TRBJ1-6	TRBD1	CASSLRTGPLHNSPLHF	TGTGCCAGCAGCCTACGGACAGGACCCCTCCATAATTCACCCCTCCACTTT
.	TRBV5-1	TRBJ2-7	TRBD1	CASGRQGAYEQYF	TGCGCCAGCGGCCGACAGGGGGCCTACGAGCAGTACTTC
.	TRBV7-9	TRBJ2-7	.	CASSSGASSFYEQYF	TGTGCCAGCAGCTCCGGGGCTAGTTCCTTCTACGAGCAGTACTTC
.	TRBV24-1	TRBJ2-1	TRBD2	CATSDMSGNSYNEQFF	TGTGCCACCAGTGATATGAGCGGGAACTCCTACAATGAGCAGTTCTTC
few	TRBV7-9	TRBJ2-3	.	CASSSNPELGGTQYF	TGTGCCAGCAGCTCAAACCCCGAACTAGGGGGTACGCAGTATTTT
.	TRBV7-3	TRBJ1-1	TRBD1	CASSSGGHADTEAFF	TGTGCCAGCAGCTCAGGGGGCCACGCGGACACTGAAGCTTTCTTT
few	TRBV12-3/TRBV12-4	TRBJ2-7	.	CATLQDEQYF	TGTGCCACCTTACAGGACGAGCAGTACTTC
.	TRBV7-9	TRBJ2-7	.	CASSSRPGEFMSEQYF	TGTGCCAGCAGCTCACGCCCAGGGGAATTCATGTCCGAGCAGTACTTC
few	TRBV6-2/TRBV6-3	TRBJ1-2	.	CASSYSDNYGYTF	TGTGCCAGCAGTTACTCGGATAACTATGGCTACACCTTC
few	TRBV29-1	TRBJ2-5	.	CCVVQGSGETQYF	TGCTGCGTGGTACAGGGTAGCGGGGAGACCCAGTACTTC
few	TRBV7-2	TRBJ1-1	.	CASSFNRVTSTEAFF	TGTGCCAGCAGCTTTAACAGGGTTACGAGCACTGAAGCTTTCTTT
few	TRBV5-5	TRBJ2-5	TRBD1	CASRRGQVITGETQYF	TGTGCCAGCAGGAGGGGACAGGTTATAACGGGGGAGACCCAGTACTTC
few	TRBV7-6	TRBJ2-2	TRBD2	CASSYGTSGRAASGELFF	TGTGCCAGCAGCTACGGGACTAGCGGGAGGGCCGCAAGCGGGGAGCTGTTTTTT
.	TRBV12-3/TRBV12-4	TRBJ2-1	TRBD2	CASSPSPFSTSGRNGEQFF	TGTGCCAGCAGTCCAAGTCCCTTCTCGACTAGCGGGAGAAATGGTGAGCAGTTCTTC
few	TRBV12-3/TRBV12-4	TRBJ2-7	.	CASRSLGTYEQYF	TGTGCCAGCCGGAGTCTGGGGACCTACGAGCAGTACTTC
.	TRBV6-5	TRBJ2-7	TRBD2	CASSAGVAGGREQYF	TGTGCCAGCAGTGCCGGGGTAGCGGGGGGGCGCGAGCAGTACTTC
.	TRBV6-2/TRBV6-3	TRBJ2-5	TRBD2	CASSYRREFAQETQYF	TGTGCCAGCAGTTATCGGCGGGAGTTCGCCCAAGAGACCCAGTACTTC
once	TRBV5-5	TRBJ2-2	.	CASIQTEANTGELFF	TGTGCCAGTATACAGACAGAGGCGAACACCGGGGAGCTGTTTTTT
few	TRBV10-3	TRBJ1-6	.	CAIGDPGYNSPLHF	TGTGCCATCGGGGATCCAGGGTATAATTCACCCCTCCACTTT
.	TRBV9	TRBJ2-7	.	CASSVGAVPYEQYF	TGTGCCAGCAGCGTAGGGGCAGTGCCCTACGAGCAGTACTTC
few	TRBV7-2	TRBJ2-7	TRBD1	CASSFGTGGAIAEQYF	TGTGCCAGCAGCTTTGGGACAGGGGGCGCGATAGCCGAGCAGTACTTC